The 22 T cell receptor beta chains below were found in one sample sequenced in a study of blood T cells in healthy people across ages. Primers used in a second PCR of about 6 to 11 cycles were a sample-barcoded 5' primer and a J-beta primer mix. TCRdb reanalysed the 5' RACE reads using MiXCR and keeps one entry per CDR3 protein. The data contain roughly 650,000 distinct CDR3 sequences, about 30% of them singletons. Material for sequencing was blood. The receptors come from a woman older than 75 in good health.

This clonotype was seen ten or more times. The rearrangement joins TRBV5-1 to TRBJ1-2; D gene ambiguous. The V gene lost 0 bases and the J gene lost 4 bases, with 10 bases spanning the gap. This CDR3 has 14 residues. Germline V gives CDR1 SGHRS, CDR2 YFSETQ. The CDR3 spells CASSLAGQVYGYTF. The CDR3 nucleotides are TGCGCCAGCAGCTTGGCCGGCCAGGTCTATGGCTACACCTTC.

A word on this clonotype: A single base separates this from a much larger clone, so it may be a read error. J is TRBJ2-7 and V is TRBV5-1; TRBD1 is a possible D gene (6 bases). This CDR3 comprises 14 residues. Germline lookup yields CDR1 SGHRS and CDR2 YFSETQ. V was cut by 3 bases and J by 2 bases, with 12 bases left in between. CDR3 amino acids: CASSWDTGPYEQYF. CDR3 sequence (DNA): TGCGCCAGCAGCTGGGACACAGGACCCTACGAGCAGTACTTC. Together with reference TRBV5-1 and TRBJ2-7, the CDR3 gives the full variable domain: KAGVTQTPRYLIKTRGQQVTLSCSPISGHRSVSWYQQTPGQGLQFLFEYFSETQRNKGNFPGRFSGRQFSNSRSEMNVSTLELGDSALYLCASSWDTGPYEQYFGPGTRLTVT.

The chain couples TRBV28 to TRBJ2-1; TRBD2 agrees at 10 bases. This CDR3 has 17 amino acids. CDR1 is MDHEN and CDR2 is SYDVKM in the germline V gene. Trimming cost V 4 bases and J 3 bases; bases outside gene matches: 9. CDR3 loop: CASSSPEREGDYNEQFF. CDR3 bases: TGTGCCAGCAGTTCACCTGAGCGGGAGGGGGACTACAATGAGCAGTTCTTC.

The chain joins TRBV3-1 to TRBJ2-1; D may be TRBD2 (7 bases). V shed 1 base and J shed 5 bases, with 12 bases lying between them. CDR1 is LGHDT and CDR2 is YNNKEL in the germline V gene (reference sequence). The CDR3 has 15 amino acids. CDR3 sequence: CASSQGRGANNEQFF. DNA for the CDR3: TGTGCCAGCAGCCAAGGTCGGGGGGCAAACAATGAGCAGTTCTTC.

In regard to this clonotype: Possible read error: a much larger clone is one base away. The V call is TRBV12-3 or TRBV12-4, the J call TRBJ1-2; no definite D call. The CDR3 has 16 residues. Trimming stripped 5 bases from V and 4 bases from J, with 20 bases between. CDR3 residues: CASSPLRSGYGYGYTF. CDR3 DNA: TGTGCCAGCAGTCCCCTCCGTTCGGGGTACGGCTATGGCTACACCTTC.

This sequence joins TRBV6-6 and TRBJ1-1; TRBD1 agrees at 8 bases. Germline trimming cut 5 bases from V and 1 base from J; bases unmatched to any gene: 6. The germline V gene encodes CDR1 MNHNY and CDR2 SVGAGI (reference sequence). The CDR3 has 15 residues. The CDR3 sequence is CASSRQGNRNTEAFF. The DNA for the CDR3 is TGTGCCAGCAGTCGACAGGGGAATAGGAACACTGAAGCTTTCTTT.

This clonotype has ten or more counts. For the CDR3, the DNA is TGCGCCAGCAGCCAAGATCACAATCAGGAGCAGTTCTTC. The encoded protein is CASSQDHNQEQFF. The rearrangement links TRBV4-1 to TRBJ2-1; no clear D gene. This CDR3 is 13 amino acids long. Looked up from germline, CDR1 is MGHRA and CDR2 is YSYEKL. V lost 0 bases and J lost 10, with 10 bases in between.

Comment on this clonotype: A much larger clone differs by one base, so this may be a read error. The chain's CDR3 is CASSLRRGTHNEQYF. The DNA for the CDR3 is TGTGCCAGCAGCTTACGTCGGGGGACCCACAATGAGCAGTACTTC. This chain links TRBV7-2 with TRBJ2-5, with a weak D call TRBD2 (6 bases). Germline CDR1 SGHTA, CDR2 FQGNSA. With 2 bases removed from V and 11 bases from J, the gap between germline ends came to 21 bases. The CDR3 contains 15 residues. The full variable domain, its missing parts supplied by reference TRBV7-2 and TRBJ2-5, is GAGVSQSPSNKVTEKGKDVELRCDPISGHTALYWYRQSLGQGLEFLIYFQGNSAPDKSGLPSDRFSAERTGGSVSTLTIQRTQQEDSAVYLCASSLRRGTHNEQYFGPGTRLLVL.

The V and J genes are TRBV7-2 and TRBJ1-3, with a possible D match to TRBD1 (5 bases). CDR3 length: 16 residues. Trimming removed 5 bases at V and 0 bases at J, with 14 bases between. The germline V gene encodes CDR1 SGHTA and CDR2 FQGNSA. CDR3: CASSTRVSGSGNTIYF. The CDR3 bases are TGTGCCAGCAGCACCAGGGTGAGCGGCTCTGGAAACACCATATATTTT.

The CDR3 DNA is TGTGCCAGCAGCTTTGGGACCAGCTCCTATAATTCACCCCTCCACTTT. Translating it yields CASSFGTSSYNSPLHF. The rearrangement uses TRBV9 and TRBJ1-6; a possible D gene is TRBD1 (5 bases). Germline CDR1 is SGDLS and CDR2 is YYNGEE. The CDR3 loop spans 16 amino acids. The ends were cut back, 4 bases at V and 0 bases at J, with 11 bases in the middle.

Details on this clonotype: A much larger clone sits a single nucleotide away, making a read error possible. The chain has TRBV12-3 or TRBV12-4 and TRBJ2-4; a weak D match, TRBD2 (5 bases). This CDR3 has 13 residues. V was clipped by 6 bases and J by 13 bases, with 19 bases between them. CDR3 sequence reads: CASREDPTNEQYF. The CDR3, as DNA: TGTGCCAGCAGGGAGGATCCCACGAATGAGCAGTACTTC.

This clonotype was detected ten times or more. V and J are TRBV12-3 or TRBV12-4 and TRBJ1-2, with 12 bases that match TRBD1. The CDR3 is made up of 15 amino acids. V was pared by 5 bases and J by 7 bases, with 8 bases of the junction left unmatched. CDR3 sequence (DNA): TGTGCCAGCAGTACTCCGGGACAGGGGGCTCTTGGCTACACCTTC. As protein: CASSTPGQGALGYTF.

This clonotype was counted at least ten times. The chain is built from TRBV3-1 and TRBJ1-5; D might be TRBD1 (5 bases). Germline V lookup: CDR1 LGHDT, CDR2 YNNKEL (reference sequence). The CDR3 is 17 amino acids. Trimming took off 3 bases at V and 3 bases at J, with 18 bases between the two ends. The chain's CDR3 is CASSQDGVGRVNQPQHF. The CDR3 DNA reads as TGTGCCAGCAGCCAGGACGGGGTGGGCAGGGTCAATCAGCCCCAGCATTTT.

Only a few counts were recorded for this clonotype. J is TRBJ1-5 and V is TRBV6-1, with D perhaps TRBD1 (6 bases). The germline CDR1 and CDR2 sequences are MNHNS and SASEGT. Trimming stripped 6 bases from V and 3 bases from J, with 15 bases between. The CDR3 spans 15 residues. CDR3 residues: CASRGPGENNQPQHF. CDR3 in DNA: TGTGCCAGCAGGGGACCAGGGGAGAACAATCAGCCCCAGCATTTT.

The chain recombines TRBV10-1 with TRBJ2-2, with 7 bases aligning to TRBD1. Germline V gives CDR1 WNHNN, CDR2 SYGVQD (reference sequence). Unmatched junction bases numbered 6, after V lost 2 bases and J lost 9 bases. CDR3 length: 14 residues. The CDR3 DNA reads as TGCGCCAGCAGTGAGGGGGGACAGTCCAGGGAGCTGTTTTTT. Translating it yields CASSEGGQSRELFF.

The chain has TRBV10-3 and TRBJ1-5; D perhaps matches TRBD1 (6 bases). Germline CDR1 and CDR2: ENHRY and SYGVKD. This CDR3 region has 21 residues. The V end lost 2 bases, the J end lost 0 bases, and 26 bases lay between the germline ends. Here the CDR3 reads CAISETRGSGTQPYSNQPQHF. CDR3 DNA sequence: TGTGCCATCAGTGAGACGAGGGGGTCCGGGACACAACCTTATAGCAATCAGCCCCAGCATTTT.

This chain links TRBV5-1 with TRBJ2-1, with TRBD2 identical over 7 bases. The V segment lost 0 bases and the J segment 5 bases; nucleotides outside the gene matches: 5. Germline CDR1 SGHRS, CDR2 YFSETQ. The CDR3 contains 15 residues. The CDR3 DNA follows: TGCGCCAGCAGCTTGGCCGTGCTAGCGGACAATGAGCAGTTCTTC. Protein product: CASSLAVLADNEQFF.

This clonotype was observed a handful of times. This chain links TRBV9 with TRBJ2-3, with D maybe TRBD2 (6 bases). The CDR3 loop spans 16 amino acids. CDR1 SGDLS and CDR2 YYNGEE come from the germline V gene. Trimming took off 5 bases at V and 2 bases at J, with 18 bases between the two ends. Written as DNA, the CDR3 is TGTGCCAGCAGTAAAACCGGGACTTCCAACACAGATACGCAGTATTTT. Translation gives CASSKTGTSNTDTQYF.

Details on this clonotype: A single base separates this from a much larger clone, so it may be a read error. The chain employs TRBV7-9 and TRBJ2-7; 7 bases line up with TRBD2. Trimming took 1 base from V and 1 from J; bases not matched to a gene: 4. In germline, CDR1 is SEHNR, CDR2 FQNEAQ (reference sequence). CDR3 length: 15 residues. The CDR3 nucleotides are TGTGCCAGCAGCTTAGGCGGAGCGGGGTCCTACGAGCAGTACTTC. It codes for CASSLGGAGSYEQYF. Full variable domain (outside the CDR3, taken from reference TRBV7-9 and TRBJ2-7): DTGVSQNPRHKITKRGQNVTFRCDPISEHNRLYWYRQTLGQGPEFLTYFQNEAQLEKSRLLSDRFSAERPKGSFSTLEIQRTEQGDSAMYLCASSLGGAGSYEQYFGPGTRLTVT.

This clonotype was seen repeatedly, ten times or more. The rearrangement joins TRBV7-2 to TRBJ2-1; weak D call: TRBD1 (6 bases). V was trimmed by 0 bases and J by 1 base, leaving 16 bases between them. Per germline, CDR1 SGHTA and CDR2 FQGNSA. There are 18 residues in the CDR3. CDR3 loop: CASSLARAGVNSYNEQFF. CDR3 bases: TGTGCCAGCAGCTTAGCGCGGGCAGGGGTAAATTCCTACAATGAGCAGTTCTTC. Full variable domain (rest looked up from reference TRBV7-2 and TRBJ2-1): GAGVSQSPSNKVTEKGKDVELRCDPISGHTALYWYRQSLGQGLEFLIYFQGNSAPDKSGLPSDRFSAERTGGSVSTLTIQRTQQEDSAVYLCASSLARAGVNSYNEQFFGPGTRLTVL.

This clonotype was counted at least ten times. The chain joins TRBV27 to TRBJ2-3, with TRBD2 matching 9 bases. V gave up 6 bases and J gave up 3 bases; unmatched junction bases: 7. The CDR3 totals 15 residues. Germline V gives CDR1 MNHEY, CDR2 SMNVEV (reference sequence). The CDR3 DNA sequence: TGTGCCAGCAGGGAAGCGGGGGGAGCAACAGATACGCAGTATTTT. As protein: CASREAGGATDTQYF.

The V call is TRBV4-2, the J call TRBJ2-6; D is ambiguous. Germline V gene lookup returns CDR1 LGHNA and CDR2 YNFKEQ. The CDR3 extends over 17 amino acids. V was shortened by 4 bases and J by 0 bases, with 13 bases between the two germline ends. DNA for the CDR3: TGTGCCAGCAGCCCTGAAGGGCCCTCCTCTGGGGCCAACGTCCTGACTTTC. This sequence encodes CASSPEGPSSGANVLTF.